A selection of T cell receptor beta chains follows, all from one sample in a study of blood T cell repertoires in COVID-19. TCRdb's copy holds only in-frame clones and misses some; the assay was immunoSEQ multiplex PCR. The top ten hold under 7.5% of the sample, which has about 320,000 clones, 70% to 90% seen once. The sequenced sample was peripheral blood. All receptors derive from a man aged 18 to 29 who had recovered from COVID-19. Each CDR3 is given with its conserved first and last residue. A D gene is named only where the DNA matches it firmly. Where a row states a size, it is once, few, many or the class of an expanded clone; other rows omit it.

TRBJ2-3,-,TRBV29-1,-,TGCAGCGTGGAACAGGGTTCCAGCACAGATACGCAGTATTTT,CSVEQGSSTDTQYF
TRBJ2-1,once,TRBV19,TRBD2,TGTGCCAGTAGTATCGGCGCGGGAGGGCCCCCTGTTTCCCCCAATGAGCAGTTCTTC,CASSIGAGGPPVSPNEQFF
TRBJ1-2,once,TRBV6-5,TRBD1,TGTGCCAGCAACCGGGACAGGGGGCAATATGGCTACACCTTC,CASNRDRGQYGYTF
TRBJ2-1,-,TRBV5-4,-,TGTGCCAGCAGCTTAGGAGCGTCTTACAATGAGCAGTTCTTC,CASSLGASYNEQFF
TRBJ2-1,-,TRBV24-1,TRBD1,TGTGCCACCAGAGGGACAGGGGCCTTCCGCTACAATGAGCAGTTCTTC,CATRGTGAFRYNEQFF
TRBJ2-3,-,TRBV2,TRBD2,TGTGCCAGCAGTGACCCCCAGTCCGGCGGGAGGCGGAGCACAGATACGCAGTATTTT,CASSDPQSGGRRSTDTQYF
TRBJ2-7,-,TRBV6-2/TRBV6-3,-,TGTGCCAGCAGTTACGGAACGGACAGCAGATTCTCCTACTACTACTACGAGCAGTACTTC,CASSYGTDSRFSYYYYEQYF
TRBJ1-1,-,TRBV27,TRBD1,TGTGCCAGCAGACCTGACAGGGCCCCGGGGGACACTGAAGCTTTCTTT,CASRPDRAPGDTEAFF
TRBJ2-7,-,TRBV29-1,TRBD2,TGCAGCGTTGAGGCGGGAGTCGGGTACGAGCAGTACTTC,CSVEAGVGYEQYF
TRBJ2-7,-,TRBV7-9,-,TGTGCCAGCAGCTCTTTCCGGGACTCAGACTACGAGCAGTACTTC,CASSSFRDSDYEQYF
TRBJ2-4,-,TRBV11-2,-,TGTGCCAGCAGCTCCCCCGTCCTAGCCAAAAACATTCAGTACTTC,CASSSPVLAKNIQYF
TRBJ2-7,-,TRBV7-9,-,TGTGCCAGCAGCTTGGGCTTCGGACAGACCTTTTCCTACGAGCAGTACTTC,CASSLGFGQTFSYEQYF
TRBJ2-6,-,TRBV27,-,TGTGCCAGCAGTCTAATCTCTGGGGCCAACGTCCTGACTTTC,CASSLISGANVLTF
TRBJ2-2,-,TRBV5-1,TRBD1,TGCGCCAGCAGCACCAGGACAGGGTCGAACACCGGGGAGCTGTTTTTT,CASSTRTGSNTGELFF
TRBJ1-5,-,TRBV7-2,-,TGTGCCAGCAGCGCCGCCGCGGGAGGCCAGCCCCAGCATTTT,CASSAAAGGQPQHF
TRBJ2-4,-,TRBV9,-,TGTGCCAGCAGCCCCACTGATAGCTATTTTCAGTACTTC,CASSPTDSYFQYF
TRBJ2-7,-,TRBV6-5,TRBD1,TGTGCCAGCAGTAAAACAGGGGGTGGAGACTACGAGCAGTACTTC,CASSKTGGGDYEQYF
TRBJ2-7,-,TRBV4-2,TRBD2,TGTGCCAGCAGCCAAGGTCCCCCTGGGGGGGGTATGATCCACGAGCAGTACTTC,CASSQGPPGGGMIHEQYF
TRBJ2-7,-,TRBV4-2,-,TGTGCCAGCAGCCAAGATCGCGGGCTCGAGCAGTACTTC,CASSQDRGLEQYF
TRBJ2-5,-,TRBV2,TRBD2,TGTGCCAGCAGTGATCTAGCGGGGGGAGAGACCCAGTACTTC,CASSDLAGGETQYF
TRBJ1-1,-,TRBV14,-,TGTGCCAGCAGCCAAGGGACTCCATTCATGAACACTGAAGCTTTCTTT,CASSQGTPFMNTEAFF
TRBJ2-1,-,TRBV5-1,TRBD2,TGCGCCAGCAGCTTGGTCCCTATAGCGGGAGGACTCAATGAGCAGTTCTTC,CASSLVPIAGGLNEQFF
TRBJ2-2,-,TRBV5-8,TRBD2,TGTGCCAGCAGGACCTGGGAGGGGACCGGGGAGCTGTTTTTT,CASRTWEGTGELFF
TRBJ2-7,-,TRBV7-2,TRBD1,TGTGCCAGCAGCACGACAGGGTCCTACGAGCAGTACTTC,CASSTTGSYEQYF
TRBJ1-2,-,TRBV3-1/TRBV3-2,-,TGTGCCAGCAGCCAAGATCTCAGGGGAAACGGCTACACCTTC,CASSQDLRGNGYTF
TRBJ1-3,-,TRBV2,-,TGTGCCAGCAGTGAAGCTTCGGGGTACTCTGGAAACACCATATATTTT,CASSEASGYSGNTIYF
TRBJ1-3,once,TRBV18,TRBD1,TGTGCCAGCTCACCACCGTGGACAGGGCAACTCTCTGGAAACACCATATATTTT,CASSPPWTGQLSGNTIYF
TRBJ1-4,-,TRBV4-1,-,TGCGCCAGCAGCCCCGTGGGGGCCGCAAGTGAAAAACTGTTTTTT,CASSPVGAASEKLFF
TRBJ1-1,-,TRBV18,-,TGTGCCAGCTCACCAGTGGGGGGTTTGGCCACTGAAGCTTTCTTT,CASSPVGGLATEAFF
TRBJ2-7,-,TRBV25-1,-,TGTGCCACCGAGGACAAGAGCTCCTACGAGCAGTACTTC,CATEDKSSYEQYF
TRBJ2-2,-,TRBV9,TRBD1,TGTGCCAGCAGCGGTACCGGGACAGGGGCCACCGGGGAGCTGTTTTTT,CASSGTGTGATGELFF
TRBJ2-7,-,TRBV6-1,TRBD1,TGTGCCAGCAGTGAAACTGAGGACAGGGCGCAGTACTTC,CASSETEDRAQYF
TRBJ1-6,-,TRBV9,TRBD1,TGTGCCAGCAGCCCCCGGGACAGGAATTCACCCCTCCACTTT,CASSPRDRNSPLHF
TRBJ2-3,once,TRBV19,-,TGTGCCAGTAGTATGGGGTTGGAGGTTAGCACAGATACGCAGTATTTT,CASSMGLEVSTDTQYF
TRBJ2-1,once,TRBV5-6,-,TGTGCCAGCAGCTTGGACGAGTCTGGTGAGCAGTTCTTC,CASSLDESGEQFF
TRBJ2-1,-,TRBV10-3,-,TGTGCCATCAGTTCGAGCGGTACCTCCTACAATGAGCAGTTCTTC,CAISSSGTSYNEQFF
TRBJ2-3,-,TRBV2,-,TGTGCCAGCAGGGCATCTAGGGGGAGCACAGATACGCAGTATTTT,CASRASRGSTDTQYF
TRBJ1-1,-,TRBV3-1/TRBV3-2,TRBD1,TGTGCCAGCAGCCCAAGGCGTGGGGACAGGGGTCGGAAAACTGAAGCTTTCTTT,CASSPRRGDRGRKTEAFF
TRBJ2-3,once,TRBV7-2,TRBD2,TGTGCCAGCAGCTGGACTAGCGGGGCCACTAGCACAGATACGCAGTATTTT,CASSWTSGATSTDTQYF
TRBJ1-1,-,TRBV19,TRBD1,TGTGCCAGTAGTATTCTAGGGACAGGGACTGAAGCTTTCTTT,CASSILGTGTEAFF
TRBJ1-2,-,TRBV4-1,-,TGCGCCAGCAGCCAAGATAAGGTGGACTTGTATGGCTACACCTTC,CASSQDKVDLYGYTF
TRBJ1-2,-,TRBV29-1,-,TGCAGCGTCCTAAACGACCCGACGACAGACCCCTATGGCTACACCTTC,CSVLNDPTTDPYGYTF
TRBJ2-5,-,TRBV3-1/TRBV3-2,-,TGTGCCAGCAGCCAGTCGGGGGGCCTGGAGACCCAGTACTTC,CASSQSGGLETQYF
TRBJ1-5,-,TRBV5-6,TRBD1,TGTGCCAGCAGCTTGGGAGACAGGGACCCCAATCAGCCCCAGCATTTT,CASSLGDRDPNQPQHF
TRBJ1-1,-,TRBV3-1/TRBV3-2,-,TGTGCCAGCAGCCAAGATGGACATCCCACTGAAGCTTTCTTT,CASSQDGHPTEAFF
TRBJ1-1,-,TRBV5-1,TRBD1,TGCGCCAGCAGCTGGGGACAGGGGTTCACTGAAGCTTTCTTT,CASSWGQGFTEAFF
TRBJ1-2,-,TRBV7-9,-,TGTGCCAGCAGCTTATCCCCCCCCTACTATGGCTACACCTTC,CASSLSPPYYGYTF
TRBJ1-1,few,TRBV11-2,-,TGTGCCAGCAGCTTACTACGTAACACTGAAGCTTTCTTT,CASSLLRNTEAFF
TRBJ1-2,-,TRBV7-9,-,TGTGCCAGCAGCTCCCTCTTGGACAGCCGGGACTATGGCTACACCTTC,CASSSLLDSRDYGYTF